This entry features one T cell receptor (beta chain) sequence. Its antigen remains unidentified. No base quality information exists; no much larger clone differs at one position. Based on the germline V gene (reference sequence), the CDR1 and CDR2 sequences are LNHDA and SQIVND. The trim is 2 bases for V and 4 bases for J, with a gap of 8 bases between the germline ends. The CDR3 spans 13 residues, from the cysteine through the phenylalanine. The CDR3 DNA has 39 bases and is translated from base 1. The library was obtained by the immunoSEQ multiplex PCR assay. Entries here come from immuneACCESS through TCRdb and include only in-frame sequences with V and J called. Some clones fail to appear in such tables; in the studies checked, an unresolved V gene covers under half of the shortfall, and the cause of the remainder is unknown. The sample table lists about 19,000 clones, 70% to 90% of them with a count of one. The ten largest clones capture approximately 1% of the sample.

This sample is part of a study of preoperative IRX-2 immunotherapy in early breast cancer (dated by TCRdb to between 2018 and 2021). Taken with the paper, the label for treatment or condition translates to: preoperative locoregional IRX-2 cytokine immunotherapy. The samples were obtained from a phase Ib study that tested preoperative, locoregional IRX-2 cytokine immunotherapy designed to prime immune responses. Donors were patients with early-stage breast cancer who received IRX-2 before surgery. The sequence is built from TRBV19 and TRBJ1-1, with the identity of the D gene unclear. The specimen was lymph node tissue, collected after IRX-2 immunotherapy. This TCR came from a human donor with breast cancer. The bases read TGTGCCAGTAGTATAAAGCAAAGCACTGAAGCTTTCTTT. Its product reads: CASSIKQSTEAFF.